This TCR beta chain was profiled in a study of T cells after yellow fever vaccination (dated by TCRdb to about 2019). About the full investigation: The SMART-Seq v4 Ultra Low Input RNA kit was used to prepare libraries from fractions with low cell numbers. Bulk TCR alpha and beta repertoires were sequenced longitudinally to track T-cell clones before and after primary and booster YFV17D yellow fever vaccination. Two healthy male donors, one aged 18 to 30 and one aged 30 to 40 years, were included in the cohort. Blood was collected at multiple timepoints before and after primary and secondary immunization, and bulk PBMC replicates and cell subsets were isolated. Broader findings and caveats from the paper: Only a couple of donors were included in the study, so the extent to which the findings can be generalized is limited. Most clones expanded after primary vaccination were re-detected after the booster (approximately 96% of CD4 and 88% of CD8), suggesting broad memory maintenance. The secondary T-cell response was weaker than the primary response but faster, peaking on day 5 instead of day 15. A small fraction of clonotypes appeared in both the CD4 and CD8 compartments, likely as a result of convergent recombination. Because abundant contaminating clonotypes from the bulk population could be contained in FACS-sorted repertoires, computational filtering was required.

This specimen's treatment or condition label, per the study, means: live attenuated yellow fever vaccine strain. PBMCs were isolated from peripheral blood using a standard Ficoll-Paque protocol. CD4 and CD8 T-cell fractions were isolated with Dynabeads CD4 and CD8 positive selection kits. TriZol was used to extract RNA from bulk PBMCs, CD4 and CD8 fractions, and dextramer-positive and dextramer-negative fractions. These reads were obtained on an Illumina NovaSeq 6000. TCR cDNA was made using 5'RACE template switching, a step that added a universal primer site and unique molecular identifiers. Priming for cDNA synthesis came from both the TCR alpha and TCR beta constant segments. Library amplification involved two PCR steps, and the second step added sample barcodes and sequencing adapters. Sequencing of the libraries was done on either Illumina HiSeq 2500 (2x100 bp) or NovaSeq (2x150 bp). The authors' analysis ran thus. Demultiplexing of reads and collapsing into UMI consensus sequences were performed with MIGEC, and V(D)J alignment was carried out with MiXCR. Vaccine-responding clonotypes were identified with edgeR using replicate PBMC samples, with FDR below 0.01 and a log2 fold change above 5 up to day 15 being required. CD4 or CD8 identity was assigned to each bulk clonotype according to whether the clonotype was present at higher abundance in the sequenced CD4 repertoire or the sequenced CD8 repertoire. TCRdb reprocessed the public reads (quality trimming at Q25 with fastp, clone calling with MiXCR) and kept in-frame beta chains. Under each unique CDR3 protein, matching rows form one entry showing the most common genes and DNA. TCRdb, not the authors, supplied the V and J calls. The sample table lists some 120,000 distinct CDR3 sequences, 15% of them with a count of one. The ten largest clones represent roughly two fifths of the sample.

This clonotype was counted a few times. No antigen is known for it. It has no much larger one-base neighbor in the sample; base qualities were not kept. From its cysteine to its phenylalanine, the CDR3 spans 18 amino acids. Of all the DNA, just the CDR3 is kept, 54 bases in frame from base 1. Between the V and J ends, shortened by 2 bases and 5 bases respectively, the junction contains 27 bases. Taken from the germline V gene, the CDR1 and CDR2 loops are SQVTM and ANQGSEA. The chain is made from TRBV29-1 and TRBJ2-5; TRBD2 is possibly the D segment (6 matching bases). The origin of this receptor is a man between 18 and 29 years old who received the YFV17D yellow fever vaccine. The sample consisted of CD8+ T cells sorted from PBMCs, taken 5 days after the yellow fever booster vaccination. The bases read TGCAGCGTTGAACCGCCCCTTGGCGGGGCCCGGGGTTTGGAGACCCAGTACTTC. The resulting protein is CSVEPPLGGARGLETQYF.